These T cell receptor beta chains were read from a single sample in a study of preoperative IRX-2 immunotherapy in early breast cancer. The method was immunoSEQ multiplex PCR; TCRdb's version includes in-frame clones alone and lacks a portion of them. In the table there are about 33,000 clones, around nine tenths of which are singletons. The source material was tumor tissue, sampled after IRX-2 immunotherapy. These receptors originate from a human donor with breast cancer. The CDR3 runs from the conserved cysteine through the conserved F or W. The order of the fields is V gene, D gene, clone size, J gene, CDR3 protein, CDR3 DNA. A D gene is named only where the DNA matches it firmly. Not every row has a clone size; where given, it reads once, few, many or a size class.

>TRBV19|TRBD1|.|TRBJ1-1
CASSRRTGINTEAFF
TGTGCCAGTAGTAGGAGGACAGGGATAAACACTGAAGCTTTCTTT
>TRBV29-1|.|.|TRBJ2-7
CSVFVDTSSYEQYF
TGCAGCGTTTTTGTGGATACGAGCTCCTACGAGCAGTACTTC
>TRBV6-8|.|.|TRBJ1-3
CASSSIGTTFGNTIYF
TGTGCCAGCAGTTCGATCGGGACAACTTTTGGAAACACCATATATTTT
>TRBV30|.|.|TRBJ1-3
CALKEGYFSGNTIYF
TGTGCCCTTAAGGAGGGATACTTCTCTGGAAACACCATATATTTT
>TRBV7-1|TRBD1|.|TRBJ1-4
CASSQDRNNEKLFF
TGTGCCAGCAGCCAGGACAGGAATAATGAAAAACTGTTTTTT
>TRBV11-3|.|.|TRBJ2-2
CASSSRTANTGELFF
TGTGCCAGCAGCTCCCGGACAGCGAACACCGGGGAGCTGTTTTTT
>TRBV6-8|TRBD1|.|TRBJ2-5
CASRPDRGETQYF
TGTGCCAGCAGACCAGACAGGGGCGAGACCCAGTACTTC
>TRBV19|.|once|TRBJ1-4
CASSIQVGNEKLFF
TGTGCCAGTAGTATCCAGGTGGGGAATGAAAAACTGTTTTTT
>TRBV6-8|TRBD2|.|TRBJ2-1
CASSYGFSGRNEQFF
TGTGCCAGCAGTTACGGGTTTAGCGGGAGGAATGAGCAGTTCTTC
>TRBV12-5|TRBD2|.|TRBJ2-1
CASGLGSGTYNEQFF
TGTGCTAGTGGTTTGGGTAGCGGGACCTACAATGAGCAGTTCTTC
>TRBV5-1|.|.|TRBJ2-1
CASSLVVLSGEQFF
TGCGCCAGCAGCTTGGTGGTGTTGTCAGGTGAGCAGTTCTTC
>TRBV18|.|.|TRBJ1-1
CASSPILGSGKNMNTEAFF
TGTGCCAGCTCACCAATTCTAGGGTCAGGGAAAAATATGAACACTGAAGCTTTCTTT
>TRBV19|.|.|TRBJ2-1
CASSMFGNAYNEQFF
TGTGCCAGTAGTATGTTCGGGAATGCCTACAATGAGCAGTTCTTC
>TRBV30|.|.|TRBJ2-1
CAAVEEVGNEQFF
TGTGCCGCTGTCGAAGAGGTGGGCAATGAGCAGTTCTTC
>TRBV28|TRBD2|.|TRBJ2-1
CASRRRGLADSYNEQFF
TGTGCCAGCAGACGACGAGGCCTAGCGGACTCCTACAATGAGCAGTTCTTC
>TRBV6-8|.|few|TRBJ1-1
CASSYSGRLTEAFF
TGTGCCAGCAGTTACTCCGGGCGGCTTACTGAAGCTTTCTTT
>TRBV5-1|.|.|TRBJ1-2
CASSQDSPNYGYTF
TGCGCCAGCAGCCAGGACAGCCCTAACTATGGCTACACCTTC
>TRBV18|.|.|TRBJ1-1
CASSLPGLFTEAFF
TGTGCCAGCTCACTTCCAGGGTTGTTCACTGAAGCTTTCTTT
>TRBV28|.|once|TRBJ1-4
CASAMGSRNEKLFF
TGTGCCAGCGCCATGGGGTCGAGAAATGAAAAACTGTTTTTT
>TRBV6-8|.|.|TRBJ1-1
CAAVRTSTNTEAFF
TGTGCCGCAGTCCGCACCTCGACGAACACTGAAGCTTTCTTT
>TRBV18|TRBD1|.|TRBJ1-6
CASSPATGGNSPLHF
TGTGCCAGCTCACCCGCTACAGGGGGAAATTCACCCCTCCACTTT
>TRBV18|.|.|TRBJ1-3
CASSPQGPGNTIYF
TGTGCCAGCTCACCACAGGGGCCTGGAAACACCATATATTTT
>TRBV7-6|.|.|TRBJ2-2
CASSFPQQGTGELFF
TGTGCCAGCAGCTTCCCACAACAGGGCACCGGGGAGCTGTTTTTT
>TRBV6-8|.|once|TRBJ1-2
CASSYRQVAGNYGYTF
TGTGCCAGCAGTTATCGACAGGTGGCGGGGAACTATGGCTACACCTTC
>TRBV18|TRBD1|.|TRBJ1-1
CASSPGTEKNTEAFF
TGTGCCAGCTCACCCGGGACAGAGAAGAACACTGAAGCTTTCTTT
>TRBV28|.|.|TRBJ1-2
CASRQTGYYGYTF
TGTGCCAGCAGGCAAACAGGTTACTATGGCTACACCTTC
>TRBV4-1|TRBD1|.|TRBJ2-6
CASSPLDRLRTGANVLTF
TGCGCCAGCAGCCCTTTGGACAGGTTAAGGACTGGGGCCAACGTCCTGACTTTC
>TRBV6-8|.|.|TRBJ1-2
CASSSDSPYGYTF
TGTGCCAGCAGCTCGGACAGTCCCTATGGCTACACCTTC
>TRBV6-8|.|.|TRBJ1-1
CATTLHPLNTEAFF
TGTGCCACCACTTTACACCCGTTGAACACTGAAGCTTTCTTT
>TRBV11-3|TRBD1|once|TRBJ2-1
CASSPRTGPSYNEQFF
TGTGCCAGCAGCCCCAGGACAGGGCCCTCCTACAATGAGCAGTTCTTC
>TRBV5-1|.|.|TRBJ1-2
CASSNGGWGNYGYTF
TGCGCCAGCAGCAACGGCGGGTGGGGAAACTATGGCTACACCTTC
>TRBV6-8|.|.|TRBJ2-5
CATRTEYQETQYF
TGTGCCACCCGGACAGAGTACCAAGAGACCCAGTACTTC
>TRBV5-1|.|.|TRBJ1-4
CASSAKGFTGEKLFF
TGCGCCAGCAGCGCTAAGGGGTTTACGGGTGAAAAACTGTTTTTT
>TRBV11-3|.|.|TRBJ2-1
CASSAPLGAPYNEQFF
TGTGCCAGCAGCGCCCCGTTGGGAGCTCCTTACAATGAGCAGTTCTTC
>TRBV4-2|TRBD1|.|TRBJ2-6
CASSQEKGQGPGGVWANVLTF
TGTGCCAGCAGCCAAGAAAAGGGACAGGGGCCCGGCGGTGTTTGGGCCAACGTCCTGACTTTC
>TRBV19|.|.|TRBJ1-2
CASSGAGNYGYTF
TGTGCCAGTAGTGGAGCAGGGAACTATGGCTACACCTTC
>TRBV28|.|once|TRBJ1-5
CASSFPSRNQPQHF
TGTGCCAGCAGTTTCCCCAGTAGGAATCAGCCCCAGCATTTT
>TRBV6-8|.|.|TRBJ1-1
CASSYEGGTYTEAFF
TGTGCCAGCAGTTACGAAGGGGGTACCTACACTGAAGCTTTCTTT
>TRBV18|.|.|TRBJ2-1
CASSPAGNEQFF
TGTGCCAGCTCACCAGCTGGCAATGAGCAGTTCTTC
>TRBV6-8|.|.|TRBJ1-3
CASSVSSSGNTIYF
TGTGCCAGCAGTGTCTCAAGCTCTGGAAACACCATATATTTT
>TRBV11-3|TRBD1|.|TRBJ1-3
CASSSRPGQGFFENTIYF
TGTGCCAGCAGCTCAAGACCGGGACAGGGGTTCTTTGAAAACACCATATATTTT
>TRBV7-8|TRBD2|.|TRBJ2-1
CASSLERLAARGNEQFF
TGTGCCAGCAGCTTAGAGAGGCTAGCGGCACGGGGGAATGAGCAGTTCTTC